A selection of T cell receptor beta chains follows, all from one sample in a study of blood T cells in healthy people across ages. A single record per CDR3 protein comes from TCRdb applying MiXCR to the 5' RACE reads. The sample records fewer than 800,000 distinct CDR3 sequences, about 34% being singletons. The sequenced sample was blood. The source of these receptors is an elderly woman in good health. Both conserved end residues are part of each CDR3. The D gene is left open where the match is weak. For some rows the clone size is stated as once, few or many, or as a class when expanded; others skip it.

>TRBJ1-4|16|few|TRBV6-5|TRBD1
TGTGCCAGCAGTTACCGAAAACCGGGACAGGGTGAAAAACTGTTTTTT
CASSYRKPGQGEKLFF
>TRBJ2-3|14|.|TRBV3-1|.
TGTGCCAGCAGCCATCAGGCCCGGGGGGATACGCAGTATTTT
CASSHQARGDTQYF
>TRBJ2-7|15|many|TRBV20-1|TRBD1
TGCAGTGCTCTCGGGACAGATCGAGTCTCCTACGAGCAGTACTTC
CSALGTDRVSYEQYF
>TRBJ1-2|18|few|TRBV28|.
TGTGCCAACAGTTTCAGTCGGAGGGGACTCAACACTAACTATGGCTACACCTTC
CANSFSRRGLNTNYGYTF
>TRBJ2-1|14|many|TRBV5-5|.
TGTGCCAGCAGCCCTTCCCCCACTCACAATGAGCAGTTCTTC
CASSPSPTHNEQFF
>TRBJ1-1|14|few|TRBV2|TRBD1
TGTGCCAGCAGTGAAGGGGGACAGGGGACTGAAGCTTTCTTT
CASSEGGQGTEAFF
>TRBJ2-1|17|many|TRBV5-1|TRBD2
TGCGCCAGCAGCTTTAGCCCTAGCGGGGGGGCCAGGAATGAGCAGTTCTTC
CASSFSPSGGARNEQFF
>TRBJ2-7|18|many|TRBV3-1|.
TGTGCCAGCAGCCAGGCGGGGGCCTTAGGGTCGGGTTCCTACGAGCAGTACTTC
CASSQAGALGSGSYEQYF
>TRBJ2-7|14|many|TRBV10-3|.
TGTGCCATCAGTGAGTTGGACAGCTCCTACGAGCAGTACTTC
CAISELDSSYEQYF
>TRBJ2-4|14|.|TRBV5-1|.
TGCGCCAGCAGAGTAGGGGGGGCCAAAAACATTCAGTACTTC
CASRVGGAKNIQYF
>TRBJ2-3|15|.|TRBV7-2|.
TGTGCCAGCAGCGGCAAAGGGGTAACCACAGATACGCAGTATTTT
CASSGKGVTTDTQYF
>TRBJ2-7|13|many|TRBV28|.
TGTGCCAGCAGTTCCCAGGTAGCCGGCGAGCAGTACTTC
CASSSQVAGEQYF
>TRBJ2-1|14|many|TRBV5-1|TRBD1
TGCGCCAGCAGCTTTGGACAGGGGGCCGATGAGCAGTTCTTC
CASSFGQGADEQFF
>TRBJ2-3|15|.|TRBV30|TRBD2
TGTGCCGGGGGACTAGCGGGGGGGCCGGCAGATACGCAGTATTTT
CAGGLAGGPADTQYF
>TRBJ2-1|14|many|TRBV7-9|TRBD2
TGTGCCAGCACGAGCGGGGGGCTAGACAATGAGCAGTTCTTC
CASTSGGLDNEQFF
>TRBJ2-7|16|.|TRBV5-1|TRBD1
TGCGCCAGCAGCTTGAGGACAGGGGGAAATTCCTACGAGCAGTACTTC
CASSLRTGGNSYEQYF
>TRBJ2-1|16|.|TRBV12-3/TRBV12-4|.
TGTGCCAGCAGCCCTCTTTCTGGGGCGGTGGACAATGAGCAGTTCTTC
CASSPLSGAVDNEQFF